One sample yielded the 30 T cell receptor beta chains listed below, sequenced in a study of post-analysis software for immune sequencing data. Study-wide findings and caveats: Several TRBV segments were more frequent in patients than controls; TRBV5-6, TRBV5-1 and TRBV20-1 belonged to this group.

cDNA libraries for TCR beta contained unique molecular identifiers. Each CDR3 protein gets one entry after TCRdb re-called the PCR reads with MiXCR. The sample holds about 820,000 distinct CDR3 sequences, 53% seen once. Antigen specificity for these receptors is unknown. Sequenced material: blood. The receptor source for this set is a girl aged 5 to 17 with multiple sclerosis.

This chain joins TRBV12-3 or TRBV12-4 and TRBJ2-3; TRBD2 matches 9 bases. V shed 4 bases and J 4 bases; nucleotides not matched to a gene: 6. CDR3 length: 15 residues. The CDR3 DNA follows: TGTGCCAGCAGTTCTATAGCGGGAGCCGCAGATACGCAGTATTTT. Residues: CASSSIAGAADTQYF.

This chain links TRBV29-1 with TRBJ2-3, with D perhaps matching TRBD1 or TRBD2 (5 bases each). The CDR3 is 13 amino acids. The V gene lost 6 bases and the J gene lost 2 bases, with 12 bases spanning the gap. CDR1 SQVTM and CDR2 ANQGSEA come from the germline V gene. CDR3 in amino acids: CSVRGRVTDTQYF. The CDR3 coding sequence is TGCAGCGTGAGGGGTCGAGTCACAGATACGCAGTATTTT.

This rearrangement joins TRBV10-2 to TRBJ2-5; D is ambiguous. CDR3 length: 15 amino acids. V was trimmed by 2 bases and J by 4 bases, leaving 14 bases between them. Germline CDR1 is WSHSY and CDR2 is SAAADI. CDR3 region: CASSEGYTVGETQYF. The DNA of the CDR3 is TGCGCCAGCAGTGAGGGGTACACGGTCGGAGAGACCCAGTACTTC.

The V gene is TRBV5-1, the J gene TRBJ2-7; no definite D call. Trimming removed 4 bases at V and 0 bases at J, with 11 bases between. The CDR3 runs to 14 residues. The germline gives CDR1 SGHRS, CDR2 YFSETQ. The CDR3 sequence is CASSADGDSYEQYF. The CDR3 DNA sequence: TGCGCCAGCAGCGCGGACGGAGACTCCTACGAGCAGTACTTC.

The rearrangement joins TRBV12-3 or TRBV12-4 to TRBJ1-4; D is possibly TRBD1 (5 bases). CDR3 length: 12 residues. V was trimmed by 6 bases and J by 7 bases, leaving 9 bases between them. CDR3 DNA sequence: TGTGCCAGCAGGGGGGGAGGTGAAAAACTGTTTTTT. Residues: CASRGGGEKLFF.

This clonotype was found many times. This sequence joins TRBV18 and TRBJ2-5; weak D call: TRBD2 (6 bases). Germline V lookup: CDR1 KGHSH, CDR2 LQKENI. Trimming removed 3 bases from V and 2 bases from J, with 16 bases in between. The CDR3 covers 16 residues. For the CDR3, the DNA is TGTGCCAGCTCACCCCGACCGGGACTCCGACAAGAGACCCAGTACTTC. This gives the protein CASSPRPGLRQETQYF.

This clonotype was seen more than once but under ten times. This chain uses TRBV7-9 with TRBJ1-5, with TRBD1 as a possible D gene (6 bases). CDR3 length equals 16 residues. Germline CDR1 SEHNR, CDR2 FQNEAQ (reference sequence). Trimming cost V 2 bases and J 0 bases, with 11 bases left between them. The DNA of the CDR3 is TGTGCCAGCAGCTTATCGGGACATTATAGCAATCAGCCCCAGCATTTT. Protein: CASSLSGHYSNQPQHF.

The chain couples TRBV14 to TRBJ2-1, with 12 bases identical to TRBD1. The germline V gene has CDR1 SGHDN and CDR2 FVKESK. CDR3 length equals 15 residues. J was trimmed by 6 bases and V by 4 bases; bases with no gene match: 4. The CDR3 DNA follows: TGTGCCAGCAGCCGGTGGGACAGGGGGCGCAATGAGCAGTTCTTC. Its protein product is CASSRWDRGRNEQFF.

J is TRBJ2-7 and V is TRBV9; D may be TRBD2 (6 bases). The germline gives CDR1 SGDLS, CDR2 YYNGEE. V was cut by 4 bases and J by 3 bases, with 14 bases left in between. There are 14 residues in the CDR3. CDR3 sequence: CASSPYDGSYEQYF. Written as DNA, the CDR3 is TGTGCCAGCAGCCCTTACGACGGGAGCTACGAGCAGTACTTC. Full variable domain (outside the CDR3, taken from reference TRBV9 and TRBJ2-7): DSGVTQTPKHLITATGQRVTLRCSPRSGDLSVYWYQQSLDQGLQFLIQYYNGEERAKGNILERFSAQQFPDLHSELNLSSLELGDSALYFCASSPYDGSYEQYFGPGTRLTVT.

This clonotype was detected a few times. This chain uses TRBV25-1 with TRBJ2-4; no reliable D call. V dropped 4 bases and J dropped 8 bases, with 6 bases sitting between them. The CDR3 contains 11 residues. The germline V gene encodes CDR1 MGHDK and CDR2 SYGVNS. The CDR3 is CASSGRDIQYF. Written as DNA, the CDR3 is TGTGCCAGCAGTGGACGGGACATTCAGTACTTC.

V usage is TRBV5-1 and J usage is TRBJ2-7, with 13 bases that match TRBD2. Unmatched junction bases numbered 5, after V lost 1 base and J lost 7 bases. CDR1 and CDR2 from the germline V gene are SGHRS and YFSETQ. The CDR3 contains 15 residues. Here the CDR3 DNA reads TGCGCCAGCAGCTTGCTGGGACTAGCGGGGCTTGAGCAGTACTTC. This gives the protein CASSLLGLAGLEQYF.

The chain is built from TRBV5-1 and TRBJ2-2; D gene unclear. The CDR3 has 16 amino acids. Germline CDR1 and CDR2: SGHRS and YFSETQ. Trimming removed 2 bases at V and 1 base at J, with 12 bases between. CDR3 loop: CASSFKQFGNTGELFF. CDR3 nucleotide sequence: TGCGCCAGCAGCTTTAAGCAGTTTGGGAACACCGGGGAGCTGTTTTTT. Variable domain in full (rest from reference TRBV5-1 and TRBJ2-2): KAGVTQTPRYLIKTRGQQVTLSCSPISGHRSVSWYQQTPGQGLQFLFEYFSETQRNKGNFPGRFSGRQFSNSRSEMNVSTLELGDSALYLCASSFKQFGNTGELFFGEGSRLTVL.

This clonotype was detected ten times or more. In DNA form, the CDR3 reads TGTGCCAGCAGCCAAGAACAGACTAGCGGGAGAACCTACAATGAGCAGTTCTTC. Amino acids: CASSQEQTSGRTYNEQFF. The chain couples TRBV4-2 to TRBJ2-1; 12 bases line up with TRBD2. This CDR3 is 18 amino acids long. V lost 0 bases, J lost 2 bases, and 5 bases stayed unmatched. Germline CDR1 is LGHNA and CDR2 is YNFKEQ.

The chain links TRBV7-9 to TRBJ2-5; 11 nucleotides line up with TRBD2. The V gene's germline CDR1 is SEHNR and CDR2 FQNEAQ (reference sequence). This CDR3 has 16 amino acids. V lost 11 bases to trimming and J lost 3 bases; unmatched junction nucleotides: 14. This chain's CDR3 is CAGTKGSGGAKETQYF. Here the CDR3 DNA reads TGTGCCGGCACCAAAGGTAGCGGGGGGGCAAAAGAGACCCAGTACTTC.

This clonotype turned up a few times. The chain links TRBV7-7 to TRBJ2-5; D is uncertain. The V end was cut by 5 bases, the J end by 4 bases, with 14 bases between. The germline gives CDR1 SSHAT, CDR2 FNYEAQ (reference sequence). This CDR3 is built from 14 residues. The CDR3 DNA reads TGTGCCAGCAGCCCCGCGGTGGTGTTAGAGACCCAGTACTTC. Translation: CASSPAVVLETQYF.

J is TRBJ1-4 and V is TRBV3-1; TRBD1 is a possible D gene (5 bases). The CDR3 has 15 amino acids. In germline, CDR1 is LGHDT, CDR2 YNNKEL (reference sequence). Between the trimmed V and J ends, which lost 3 bases and 5 bases, there was a span of 13 bases. The CDR3: CASSHGLWGNEKLFF. DNA for the CDR3: TGTGCCAGCAGCCACGGACTGTGGGGGAATGAAAAACTGTTTTTT.

J is TRBJ2-7 and V is TRBV29-1; D unclear. Germline CDR1 and CDR2: SQVTM and ANQGSEA. CDR3 size: 12 residues. V was pared by 2 bases and J by 1 base, with 6 bases between. This CDR3 reads CSVESQSYEQYF. The CDR3 DNA reads TGCAGCGTTGAAAGCCAGTCCTACGAGCAGTACTTC.

The chain links TRBV6-1 to TRBJ1-2; unclear D gene. Germline assignment: CDR1 MNHNS and CDR2 SASEGT. With 0 bases removed from V and 1 base from J, the gap between germline ends came to 9 bases. The CDR3 has 15 residues. CDR3 region: CASSEALRDNYGYTF. In nucleotides, the CDR3 is TGTGCCAGCAGTGAAGCCCTCCGGGATAACTATGGCTACACCTTC.

The chain joins TRBV3-1 to TRBJ2-1; TRBD2 matches 9 bases. Trimming took 1 base from V and 3 from J; bases not matched to a gene: 4. The CDR3 is made up of 16 amino acids. Germline CDR1 and CDR2: LGHDT and YNNKEL (reference sequence). CDR3 DNA sequence: TGTGCCAGCAGCCAAGGGCTAGCGGGAATCTACAATGAGCAGTTCTTC. Protein product: CASSQGLAGIYNEQFF.

This clonotype was seen just once. This chain joins TRBV5-1 and TRBJ2-3; D perhaps matches TRBD1 (5 bases). V gave up 0 bases and J gave up 2 bases, with 10 bases separating them. The germline V gene has CDR1 SGHRS and CDR2 YFSETQ. This CDR3 is 15 amino acids long. CDR3 loop: CASSLVTGHTDTQYF. Here the CDR3 DNA reads TGCGCCAGCAGCTTGGTAACAGGACACACAGATACGCAGTATTTT.

The V call is TRBV14, the J call TRBJ1-1; D is uncertain. Germline lookup yields CDR1 SGHDN and CDR2 FVKESK. V was clipped by 0 bases and J by 3 bases, with 5 bases between them. This CDR3 comprises 13 residues. The DNA of the CDR3 is TGTGCCAGCAGCCAAGAAAGGGACACTGAAGCTTTCTTT. This gives the protein CASSQERDTEAFF.

The sample holds one count of this clonotype. The chain has TRBV6-1 and TRBJ1-6; D uncertain. The CDR3 spans 19 residues. The V gene lost 3 bases and the J gene lost 9 bases, with 27 bases spanning the gap. Per the germline V gene, CDR1 is MNHNS and CDR2 is SASEGT. CDR3 residues: CASSEDGWQRRLYASPLHF. Here the CDR3 DNA reads TGTGCCAGCAGTGAGGACGGTTGGCAGCGGCGACTATATGCTTCACCCCTCCACTTT.

V is TRBV5-5 and J is TRBJ2-1; unclear D gene. CDR1 is SGHKS, CDR2 YYEKEE, per germline (reference sequence). This CDR3 has 13 amino acids. V lost 4 bases and J 3 bases, leaving 8 bases between the germline ends. This chain's CDR3 is CASSGWGYNEQFF. CDR3 bases: TGTGCCAGCAGCGGTTGGGGCTACAATGAGCAGTTCTTC.

In its sample, this clonotype was seen a few times. The chain couples TRBV20-1 to TRBJ2-1; D call uncertain. Trimming pared 3 bases from V and 0 bases from J, leaving 15 bases between. This CDR3 is 16 amino acids long. The V gene's germline CDR1 is DFQATT and CDR2 SNEGSKA (reference sequence). For the CDR3, the DNA is TGCAGTGCTAGGCTGGTAGCAGGCGACTCCTACAATGAGCAGTTCTTC. Its translation: CSARLVAGDSYNEQFF.

The V and J genes are TRBV20-1 and TRBJ2-1; D unresolved. Germline V gene sequence: CDR1 DFQATT, CDR2 SNEGSKA (reference sequence). With 6 bases removed from V and 5 bases from J, the gap between germline ends came to 5 bases. There are 10 residues in the CDR3. The CDR3 DNA follows: TGCAGTGCCTTTCACAATGAGCAGTTCTTC. Residues: CSAFHNEQFF.

The rearrangement joins TRBV5-1 to TRBJ2-5; maybe TRBD1 (6 bases). Germline CDR1 reads SGHRS; CDR2 reads YFSETQ. The length of the CDR3 is 14 residues. V was clipped by 4 bases and J by 1 base, with 11 bases between them. CDR3 sequence reads: CASSVQTGQETQYF. The CDR3 nucleotides are TGCGCCAGCAGCGTACAGACAGGCCAAGAGACCCAGTACTTC. Variable domain in full (rest from reference TRBV5-1 and TRBJ2-5): KAGVTQTPRYLIKTRGQQVTLSCSPISGHRSVSWYQQTPGQGLQFLFEYFSETQRNKGNFPGRFSGRQFSNSRSEMNVSTLELGDSALYLCASSVQTGQETQYFGPGTRLLVL.

The chain is built from TRBV11-1 and TRBJ2-4; D unresolved. Deletions cut 4 bases from V and 1 base from J, with 5 bases between. CDR3 length: 13 amino acids. Germline V gene sequence: CDR1 SGHAT, CDR2 FQDESV (reference sequence). CDR3 in DNA: TGTGCCAGCAGCTACGGGGCCAAAAACATTCAGTACTTC. This gives the protein CASSYGAKNIQYF.

V is TRBV7-8 and J is TRBJ1-5; perhaps TRBD1 as D (5 bases). The V gene's germline CDR1 is SGHVS and CDR2 FQNEAQ. V shed 5 bases and J shed 5 bases, with 22 bases lying between them. The CDR3 is 17 residues long. The CDR3 bases are TGTGCCAGCAGCACCCAGGACATCCCGCCCGCCTATCAGCCCCAGCATTTT. Translated: CASSTQDIPPAYQPQHF.

The V gene is TRBV20-1, the J gene TRBJ2-3, with TRBD2 identical over 9 bases. CDR3 length: 16 amino acids. The V segment lost 3 bases and the J segment 2 bases; nucleotides outside the gene matches: 9. CDR1 is DFQATT, CDR2 SNEGSKA, per germline (reference sequence). In nucleotides, the CDR3 is TGCAGTGCTAGTGGGCGACTAGCGGAGGTCACAGATACGCAGTATTTT. Its translation is CSASGRLAEVTDTQYF.

The gene calls are TRBV7-2 and TRBJ1-4; D gene unclear. In germline, CDR1 is SGHTA, CDR2 FQGNSA. V shed 5 bases and J shed 0 bases, with 16 bases lying between them. CDR3 size: 17 residues. This CDR3 is CASSDPFRRSTNEKLFF. The CDR3 coding sequence is TGTGCCAGCAGCGACCCTTTTAGGAGGTCAACTAATGAAAAACTGTTTTTT.